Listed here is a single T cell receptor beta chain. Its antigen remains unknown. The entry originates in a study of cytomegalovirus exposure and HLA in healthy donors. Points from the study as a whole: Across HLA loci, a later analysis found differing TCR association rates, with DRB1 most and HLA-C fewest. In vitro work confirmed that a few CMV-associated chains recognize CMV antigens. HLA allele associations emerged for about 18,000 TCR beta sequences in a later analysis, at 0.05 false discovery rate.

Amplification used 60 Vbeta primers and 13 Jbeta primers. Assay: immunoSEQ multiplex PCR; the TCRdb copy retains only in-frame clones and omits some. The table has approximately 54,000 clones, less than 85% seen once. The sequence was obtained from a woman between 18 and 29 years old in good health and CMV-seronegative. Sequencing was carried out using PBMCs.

CDR3 bases: TGTGCCAGCAGCCTTGACAGGGGACGAGGGGAAAAACTGTTTTTT. Encoded protein: CASSLDRGRGEKLFF. J is TRBJ1-4 and V is TRBV21-1; TRBD1 was called by the table and not checked on the DNA. TRBV21-1 is described as a pseudogene. The CDR3 consists of 15 residues.